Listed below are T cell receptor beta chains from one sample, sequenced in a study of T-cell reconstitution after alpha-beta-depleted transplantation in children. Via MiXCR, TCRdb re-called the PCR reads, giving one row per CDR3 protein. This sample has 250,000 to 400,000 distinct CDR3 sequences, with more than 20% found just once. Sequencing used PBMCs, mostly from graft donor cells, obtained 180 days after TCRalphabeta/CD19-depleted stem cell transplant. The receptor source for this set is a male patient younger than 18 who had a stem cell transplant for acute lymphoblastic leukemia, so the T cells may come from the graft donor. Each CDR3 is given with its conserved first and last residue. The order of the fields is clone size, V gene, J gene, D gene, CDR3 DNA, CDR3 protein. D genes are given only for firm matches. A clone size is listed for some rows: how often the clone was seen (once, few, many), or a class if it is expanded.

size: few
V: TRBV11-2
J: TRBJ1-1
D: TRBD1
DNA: TGTGCCAGCAGCCAGACAGGGAACCCTGAAGCTTTCTTT
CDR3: CASSQTGNPEAFF

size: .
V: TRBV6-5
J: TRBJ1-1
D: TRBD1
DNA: TGTGCCAGCAGTTACTCGGACAGGAGGAACACTGAAGCTTTCTTT
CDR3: CASSYSDRRNTEAFF

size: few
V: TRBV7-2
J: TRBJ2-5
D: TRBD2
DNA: TGTGCCAGCAGCGATACTAGCGTCCGAGAGACCCAGTACTTC
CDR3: CASSDTSVRETQYF

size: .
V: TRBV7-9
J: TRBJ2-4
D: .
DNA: TGTGCCAGCAGCTTGGGCGGAGCGCTAGCCAAAAACATTCAGTACTTC
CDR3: CASSLGGALAKNIQYF

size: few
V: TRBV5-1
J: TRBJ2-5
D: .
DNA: TGCGCCAGCAGCTTGGTGTCGCAAGAGACCCAGTACTTC
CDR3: CASSLVSQETQYF

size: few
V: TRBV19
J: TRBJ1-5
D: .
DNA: TGTGCCAGTAGGAACAGGGATTCTGATCAGCCCCAGCATTTT
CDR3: CASRNRDSDQPQHF

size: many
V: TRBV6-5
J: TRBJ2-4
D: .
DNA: TGTGCCAGCAGTTACCCGGGGCGCGGCCTAGCCAAAAACATTCAGTACTTC
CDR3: CASSYPGRGLAKNIQYF

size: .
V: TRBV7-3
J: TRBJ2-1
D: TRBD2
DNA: TGTGCCAGCAGCTTAACCGGCGGACTAGCGGTTTCCTACAATGAGCAGTTCTTC
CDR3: CASSLTGGLAVSYNEQFF

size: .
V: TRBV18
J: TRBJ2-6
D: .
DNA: TGTGCCAGCTCTCGACAGGTCCCTAGCTCTGGGGCCAACGTCCTGACTTTC
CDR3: CASSRQVPSSGANVLTF

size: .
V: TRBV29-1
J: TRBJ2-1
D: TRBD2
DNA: TGCAGCGTTGAGTCCGGACTAGCGGGAGGAGAAGATGAGCAGTTCTTC
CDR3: CSVESGLAGGEDEQFF

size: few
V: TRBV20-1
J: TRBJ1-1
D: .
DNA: TGCAGTGATCGGAGGGACACTGAAGCTTTCTTT
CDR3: CSDRRDTEAFF

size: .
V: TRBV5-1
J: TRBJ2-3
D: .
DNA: TGCGCCAGCAGCTTAACTACAGGGTCGGAGGATACGCAGTATTTT
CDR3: CASSLTTGSEDTQYF

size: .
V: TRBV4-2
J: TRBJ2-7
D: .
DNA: TGTGCCAGCAGCCAAGGAAGCGGACTCTACGAGCAGTACTTC
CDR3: CASSQGSGLYEQYF

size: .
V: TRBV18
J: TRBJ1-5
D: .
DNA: TGTGCCAGCTCACCGACTCGAAATCAGCCCCAGCATTTT
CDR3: CASSPTRNQPQHF

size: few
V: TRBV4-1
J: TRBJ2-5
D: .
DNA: TGCGCCAGCAGCCAAGAAGGGCCGAGGACCCAGTACTTC
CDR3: CASSQEGPRTQYF

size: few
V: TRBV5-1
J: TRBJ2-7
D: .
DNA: TGCGCCAGCAGCTTGGGTCCCGAGGGCTACGAGCAGTACTTC
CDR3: CASSLGPEGYEQYF

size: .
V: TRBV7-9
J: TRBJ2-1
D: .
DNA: TGTGCCAGCAGCCACGGGGCACAGGTGAGAGATGAGCAGTTCTTC
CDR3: CASSHGAQVRDEQFF

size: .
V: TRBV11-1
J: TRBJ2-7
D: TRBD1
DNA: TGTGCCAGCAGCTTAGCTCCTATCCGGGACAGGGATTCCTACGAGCAGTACTTC
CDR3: CASSLAPIRDRDSYEQYF

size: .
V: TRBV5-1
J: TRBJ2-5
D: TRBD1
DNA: TGCGCCAGCAGCTTGGACATCACAGGGGCGCTCGAGACCCAGTACTTC
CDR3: CASSLDITGALETQYF

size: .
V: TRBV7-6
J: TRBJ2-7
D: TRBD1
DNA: TGTGCCAGCAGCTTTGGGGACAGGTCCTACGAGCAGTACTTC
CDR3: CASSFGDRSYEQYF

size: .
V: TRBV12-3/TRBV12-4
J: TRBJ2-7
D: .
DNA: TGTGCCAGCAGTTTAATGGTGGGCAGGGCCGGCTACGAGCAGTACTTC
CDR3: CASSLMVGRAGYEQYF

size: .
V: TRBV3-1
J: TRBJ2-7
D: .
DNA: TGTGCCAGCAGCCCGCGGGACGGCGACGAGCAGTACTTC
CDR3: CASSPRDGDEQYF

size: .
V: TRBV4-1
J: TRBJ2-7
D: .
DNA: TGCGCCAGCAGCCAAGTCGGCAGGAGATACGAGCAGTACTTC
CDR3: CASSQVGRRYEQYF

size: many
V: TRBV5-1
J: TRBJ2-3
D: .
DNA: TGCGCCAGCAGCTCTCCTGGAGTCGGCCCAGATACGCAGTATTTT
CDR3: CASSSPGVGPDTQYF

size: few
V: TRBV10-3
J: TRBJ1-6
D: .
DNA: TGTGCCATCAGTCCGTCGGGGGCAAGTTCACCCCTCCACTTT
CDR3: CAISPSGASSPLHF

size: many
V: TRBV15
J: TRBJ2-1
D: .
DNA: TGTGCCACCAGCACCCGGGACGGCTCCTACAATGAGCAGTTCTTC
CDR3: CATSTRDGSYNEQFF

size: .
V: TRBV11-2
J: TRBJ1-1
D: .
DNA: TGTGCCAGCAGCGTCGCTGAAGCTTTCTTT
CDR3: CASSVAEAFF

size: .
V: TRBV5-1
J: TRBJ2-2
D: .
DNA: TGCGCCAGCAGCAGGGAAGGGGCGAAAAGGGAGCTGTTTTTT
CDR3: CASSREGAKRELFF

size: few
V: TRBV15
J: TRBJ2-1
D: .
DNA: TGTGCCACCAGCCCCCGAGGGAGCCACAATGAGCAGTTCTTC
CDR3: CATSPRGSHNEQFF

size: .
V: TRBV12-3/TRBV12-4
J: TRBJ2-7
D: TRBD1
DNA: TGTGCCAGCAGTTGGCTCGCCGGGACAGGCCCCTACGAGCAGTACTTC
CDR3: CASSWLAGTGPYEQYF

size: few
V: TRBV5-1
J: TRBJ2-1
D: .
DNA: TGCGCCAGCAGCTGGATGGGAAAGGAGTATGAGCAGTTCTTC
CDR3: CASSWMGKEYEQFF

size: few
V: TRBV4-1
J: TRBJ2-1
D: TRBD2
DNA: TGCGCCAGCAGCCAAAATCGGACTAGCGGGAGGTCCAATGAGCAGTTCTTC
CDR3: CASSQNRTSGRSNEQFF

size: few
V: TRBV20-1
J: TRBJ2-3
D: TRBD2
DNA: TGCAGTGCTAGAGATTACCCCTTTCCTAGCGGCCCCGATACGCAGTATTTT
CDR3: CSARDYPFPSGPDTQYF

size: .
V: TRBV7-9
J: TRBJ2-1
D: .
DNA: TGTGCCAGCAGCTTAGCGACTTTGGATGAGCAGTTCTTC
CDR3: CASSLATLDEQFF

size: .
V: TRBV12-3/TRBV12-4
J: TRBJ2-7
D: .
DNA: TGTGCCAGCTCGTGGACAGCGACCTACGAGCAGTACTTC
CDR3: CASSWTATYEQYF

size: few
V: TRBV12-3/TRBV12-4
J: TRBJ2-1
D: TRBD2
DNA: TGTGCCAGCAGTACTAGCGGGCCCTCCAATGAGCAGTTCTTC
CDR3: CASSTSGPSNEQFF

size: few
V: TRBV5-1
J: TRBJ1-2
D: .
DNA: TGCGCCAGCAGCCACCCGGGGCTTGGCTATGGCTACACCTTC
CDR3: CASSHPGLGYGYTF

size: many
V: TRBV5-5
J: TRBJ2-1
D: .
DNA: TGTGCCAGCAGCTTAGGGGGTGGTAAGCAGTTCTTC
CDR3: CASSLGGGKQFF

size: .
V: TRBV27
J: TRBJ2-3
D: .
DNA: TGTGCCAGCAGTCCCAAGATTACTAGCACAGATACGCAGTATTTT
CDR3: CASSPKITSTDTQYF

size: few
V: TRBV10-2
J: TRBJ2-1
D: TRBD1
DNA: TGCGCCAGCAGGGCCCCGGGACAGAGGCCCTCCCATGAGCAGTTCTTC
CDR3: CASRAPGQRPSHEQFF

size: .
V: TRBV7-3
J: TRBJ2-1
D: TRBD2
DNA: TGTGCCAGCAGCCAAGGACTAGCGGTTTACAATGAGCAGTTCTTC
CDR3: CASSQGLAVYNEQFF

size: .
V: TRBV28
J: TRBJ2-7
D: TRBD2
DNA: TGTGCCAGCAGTTTATACGGCCTAGCGGGAGCCTACGAGCAGTACTTC
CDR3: CASSLYGLAGAYEQYF

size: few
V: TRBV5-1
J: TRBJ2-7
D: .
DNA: TGCGCCAGCAGCTTGGTTACGGGTGGAGCCCCATGGGACGAGCAGTACTTC
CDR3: CASSLVTGGAPWDEQYF

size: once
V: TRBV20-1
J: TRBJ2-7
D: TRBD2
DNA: TGCAGTGCTACATCTGGGGTCCGGACTAGCGGGAGTTTCGAGCAGTACTTC
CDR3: CSATSGVRTSGSFEQYF

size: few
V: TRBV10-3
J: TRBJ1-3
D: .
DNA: TGTGCCATCAGTGATGCGGGGGCTTATGGAAACACCATATATTTT
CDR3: CAISDAGAYGNTIYF

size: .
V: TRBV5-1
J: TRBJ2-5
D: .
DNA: TGCGCCAGCAGCTATGGTACAGGGTACCAAGAGACCCAGTACTTC
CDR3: CASSYGTGYQETQYF

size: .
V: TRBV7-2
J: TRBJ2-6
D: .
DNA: TGTGCCAGCAGCTCAAGTGGAGGCTCTGGGGCCAACGTCCTGACTTTC
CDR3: CASSSSGGSGANVLTF

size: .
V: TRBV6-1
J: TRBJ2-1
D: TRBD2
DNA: TGTGCCAGCACCGTACTAGCGGGAGGGGCGGGTGAGCAGTTCTTC
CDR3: CASTVLAGGAGEQFF

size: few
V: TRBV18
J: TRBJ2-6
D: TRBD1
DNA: TGTGCCAGCTCACCACCTCAGGGGGCCTACTCTGGGGCCAACGTCCTGACTTTC
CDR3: CASSPPQGAYSGANVLTF

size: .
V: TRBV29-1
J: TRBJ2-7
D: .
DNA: TGCAGCGTTGAAATTTCCTACGAGCAGTACTTC
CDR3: CSVEISYEQYF

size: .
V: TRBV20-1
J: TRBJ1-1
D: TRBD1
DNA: TGCAGTGCCACCGACAGGGTTGAAGCTTTCTTT
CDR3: CSATDRVEAFF

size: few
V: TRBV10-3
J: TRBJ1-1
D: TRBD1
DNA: TGTGCCATCAGTGAACTCGGGACAGGGGGTTCCATGAACACTGAAGCTTTCTTT
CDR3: CAISELGTGGSMNTEAFF

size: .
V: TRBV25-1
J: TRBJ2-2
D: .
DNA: TGTGCCAGCAGGTTAGCTGACACCGGGGAGCTGTTTTTT
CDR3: CASRLADTGELFF

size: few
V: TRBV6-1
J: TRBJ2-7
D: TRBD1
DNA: TGTGCCAGCAGTGCAGGGGGCCCGTCCTACGAGCAGTACTTC
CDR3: CASSAGGPSYEQYF